This TCR beta chain was documented in a study of OX40 agonist ivuxolimab in advanced cancers. For the study at large: Dosing consisted of intravenous ivuxolimab at 0.01 to 10 mg/kg every 2 weeks. Cohort: about 80% men, mean age roughly 60, aged about 20 to 90. Partial responses occurred in three patients (one hepatocellular carcinoma, two cutaneous melanoma). Study-wide results and limits: On average, CD8+ T cells showed a greater number of expanded clones than CD4+.

Notes on this clone: Its antigen is not identified.

Some clones are missing from TCRdb's copy, which holds only in-frame ones; the method was immunoSEQ multiplex PCR. The sample shows tens of thousands of clones, 80% to 85% of them seen only once. Germline CDR1 reads MGHRA; CDR2 reads YSYEKL. The ends lost 1 base at V and 5 bases at J; junction bases unmatched: 8. The CDR3 covers 17 residues. Here the sequenced sample was CD4+ or CD8+ T cells sorted from blood, taken in a trial of the OX40 agonist ivuxolimab. The V and J genes are TRBV4-1 and TRBJ2-5; TRBD2 aligns across 12 bases. This receptor was taken from an adult with an advanced solid tumor such as melanoma, head and neck, liver or kidney cancer. The CDR3: CASSQGTSGTTMETQYF. DNA of the CDR3: TGCGCCAGCAGCCAAGGGACTAGCGGGACAACCATGGAGACCCAGTACTTC.